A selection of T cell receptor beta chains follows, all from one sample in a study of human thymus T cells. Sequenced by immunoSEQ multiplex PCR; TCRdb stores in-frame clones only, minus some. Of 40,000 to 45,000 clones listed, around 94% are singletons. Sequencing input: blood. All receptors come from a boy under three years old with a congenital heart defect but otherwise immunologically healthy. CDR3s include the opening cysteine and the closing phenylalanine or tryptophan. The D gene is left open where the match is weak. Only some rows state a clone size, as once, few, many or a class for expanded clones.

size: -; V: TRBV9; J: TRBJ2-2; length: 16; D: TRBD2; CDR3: CASSAIAGGNTGELFF; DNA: TGTGCCAGCAGCGCGATAGCGGGGGGGAACACCGGGGAGCTGTTTTTT
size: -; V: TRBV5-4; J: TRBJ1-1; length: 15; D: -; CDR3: CASSLVRGQWTEAFF; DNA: TGTGCCAGCAGCTTGGTCCGGGGCCAATGGACTGAAGCTTTCTTT
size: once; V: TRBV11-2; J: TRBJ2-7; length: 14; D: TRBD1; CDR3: CASSFRTGGYEQYF; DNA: TGTGCCAGCAGCTTCCGGACAGGGGGCTACGAGCAGTACTTC
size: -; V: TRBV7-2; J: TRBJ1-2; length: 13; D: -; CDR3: CASSLAGYFGYTF; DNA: TGTGCCAGCAGCTTAGCAGGGTACTTCGGCTACACCTTC
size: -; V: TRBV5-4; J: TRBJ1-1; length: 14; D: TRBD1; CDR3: CASSSPTGTAEAFF; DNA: TGTGCCAGCAGCTCTCCGACAGGGACCGCTGAAGCTTTCTTT
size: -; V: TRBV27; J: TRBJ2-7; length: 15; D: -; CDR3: CASSLFPPKSYEQYF; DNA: TGTGCCAGCAGTTTATTCCCACCGAAATCTTACGAGCAGTACTTC
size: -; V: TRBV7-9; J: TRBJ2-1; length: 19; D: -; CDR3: CASSPPIGPASRPTNEQFF; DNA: TGTGCCAGCAGCCCACCAATAGGGCCGGCCTCACGGCCCACCAATGAGCAGTTCTTC
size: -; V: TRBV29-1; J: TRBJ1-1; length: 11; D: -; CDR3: CSVERNTEAFF; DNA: TGCAGCGTTGAACGGAACACTGAAGCTTTCTTT
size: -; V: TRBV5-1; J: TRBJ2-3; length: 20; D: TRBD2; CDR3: CASSHNPSGGPHSSTDTQYF; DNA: TGCGCCAGCAGCCACAACCCTAGCGGGGGGCCCCATTCTAGCACAGATACGCAGTATTTT
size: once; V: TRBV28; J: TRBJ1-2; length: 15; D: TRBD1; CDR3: CASSSWGQGDYGYTF; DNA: TGTGCCAGCAGTTCCTGGGGACAGGGTGACTATGGCTACACCTTC
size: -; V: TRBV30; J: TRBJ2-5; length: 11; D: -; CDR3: CAWSVQETQYF; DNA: TGTGCCTGGAGTGTACAGGAGACCCAGTACTTC
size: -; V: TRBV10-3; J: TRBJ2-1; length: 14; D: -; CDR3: CAISDPRDHNEQFF; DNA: TGTGCCATCAGTGACCCCAGGGACCACAATGAGCAGTTCTTC
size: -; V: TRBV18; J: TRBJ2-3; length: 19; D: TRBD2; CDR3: CASSPPWIIGAGGPDTQYF; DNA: TGTGCCAGCTCACCACCGTGGATTATCGGAGCGGGGGGTCCAGATACGCAGTATTTT
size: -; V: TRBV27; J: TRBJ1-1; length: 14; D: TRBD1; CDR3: CASSLWDRRTEAFF; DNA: TGTGCCAGCAGTTTATGGGACAGAAGAACTGAAGCTTTCTTT
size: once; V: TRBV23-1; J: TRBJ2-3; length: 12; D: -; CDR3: CASSRGTDTQYF; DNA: TGCGCCAGCAGTCGTGGAACAGATACGCAGTATTTT
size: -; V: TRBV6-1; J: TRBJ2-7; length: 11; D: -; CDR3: CASSPSYEQYF; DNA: TGTGCCTCCTCCCCATCTTACGAGCAGTACTTC
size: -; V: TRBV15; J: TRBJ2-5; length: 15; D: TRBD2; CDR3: CATITSGGARETQYF; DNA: TGTGCCACCATTACTAGCGGGGGGGCACGGGAGACCCAGTACTTC
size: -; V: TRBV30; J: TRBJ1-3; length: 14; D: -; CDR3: CAWSLTDGGNTIYF; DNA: TGTGCCTGGAGTCTTACCGACGGTGGAAACACCATATATTTT
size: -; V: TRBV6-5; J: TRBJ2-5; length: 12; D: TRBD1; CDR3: CASSWDRETQYF; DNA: TGTGCCAGCAGTTGGGACAGGGAGACCCAGTACTTC
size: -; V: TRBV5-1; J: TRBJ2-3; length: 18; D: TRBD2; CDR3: CASSLAVLAGSNTDTQYF; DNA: TGCGCCAGCAGCTTGGCCGTATTAGCGGGGAGTAACACAGATACGCAGTATTTT